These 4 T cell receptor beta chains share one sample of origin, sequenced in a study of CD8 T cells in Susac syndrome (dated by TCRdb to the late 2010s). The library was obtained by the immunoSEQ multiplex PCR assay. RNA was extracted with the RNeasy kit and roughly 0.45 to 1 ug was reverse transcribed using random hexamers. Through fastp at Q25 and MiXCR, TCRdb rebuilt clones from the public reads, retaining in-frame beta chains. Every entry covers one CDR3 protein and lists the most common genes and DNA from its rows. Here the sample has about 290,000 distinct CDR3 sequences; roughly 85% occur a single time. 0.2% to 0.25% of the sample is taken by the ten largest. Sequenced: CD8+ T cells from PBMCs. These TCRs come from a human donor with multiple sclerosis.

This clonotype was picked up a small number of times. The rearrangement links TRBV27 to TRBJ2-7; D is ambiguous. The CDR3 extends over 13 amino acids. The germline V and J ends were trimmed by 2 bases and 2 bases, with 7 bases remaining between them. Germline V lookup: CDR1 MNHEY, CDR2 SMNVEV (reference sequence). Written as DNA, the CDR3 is TGTGCCAGCAGTTTAGCTGCGCCCTACGAGCAGTACTTC. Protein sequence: CASSLAAPYEQYF.

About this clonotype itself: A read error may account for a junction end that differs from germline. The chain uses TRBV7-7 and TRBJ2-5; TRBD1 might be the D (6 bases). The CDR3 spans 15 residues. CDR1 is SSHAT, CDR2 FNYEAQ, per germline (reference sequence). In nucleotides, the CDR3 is TGTGCTAGCAGCGATAGACAGGACCCTGGAGAGACCCAGTACTTC. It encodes CASSDRQDPGETQYF.

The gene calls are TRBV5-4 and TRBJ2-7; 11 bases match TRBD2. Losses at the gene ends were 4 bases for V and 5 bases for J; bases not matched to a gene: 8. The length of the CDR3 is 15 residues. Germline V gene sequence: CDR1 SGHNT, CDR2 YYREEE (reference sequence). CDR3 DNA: TGTGCCAGCAGCGGGCCGTCTAGCGGGAGGAACGAGCAGTACTTC. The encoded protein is CASSGPSSGRNEQYF.

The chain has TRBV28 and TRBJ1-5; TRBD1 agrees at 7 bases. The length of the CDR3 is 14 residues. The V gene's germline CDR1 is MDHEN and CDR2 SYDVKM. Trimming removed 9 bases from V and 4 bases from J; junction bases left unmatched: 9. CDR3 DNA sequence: TGTGCCAGTAGTGAGGGACAGCTAAATCAGCCCCAGCATTTT. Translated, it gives CASSEGQLNQPQHF.